The TCR beta chain described here comes from a study of T cells in Graves' hyperthyroidism and ophthalmopathy. Germline V gene lookup returns CDR1 LNHNV and CDR2 YYDKDF (reference sequence). The CDR3 length is 17 residues. V lost 3 bases, J lost 7 bases, and 15 bases stayed unmatched. RNA transcripts gave rise to amplified TCR beta CDR3 regions. The HTBI primer set drove a first-round RT-PCR of the TCR CDR3. TCRdb re-analysed the multiplex PCR reads in MiXCR, keeping a single row per CDR3 protein. The sample lists tens of thousands of distinct CDR3 sequences, about 50% seen once, with 9.5% to 15% in the top ten.

This chain joins TRBV15 and TRBJ2-1; TRBD1 matches at 7 bases. The origin of this receptor is a woman aged 25 to 39 with Graves' ophthalmopathy. Sequencing was carried out using blood. CDR3 in amino acids: CATSSQDRTRGFNEQFF. CDR3 coding DNA: TGTGCCACCAGCAGCCAAGACAGAACCAGGGGGTTTAATGAGCAGTTCTTC.